This T cell receptor beta chain is from a study of regulatory T cells in long-lasting Graves disease. About the research overall: Newly diagnosed Graves' patients had under 3 months of antithyroid drugs. Study-wide results and limits: TCR diversity in persistent Graves' patients was below that of newly diagnosed ones. Small sample size may have lowered accuracy.

Libraries of TCR beta came from iRepertoire HTBI primers plus Arm-PCR of CDR3 regions. One entry per CDR3 protein results from TCRdb running MiXCR on the multiplex PCR reads. The top ten clones hold roughly 14% of a sample with around 250,000 distinct CDR3 sequences, just over 20% of them seen once. In its sample, this clonotype was seen a few times. Its matching antigen is unknown. The CDR3 is 14 amino acids. The germline V gene has CDR1 SGHDT and CDR2 YYEEEE. V gave up 0 bases and J gave up 16 bases, with 20 bases separating them. The time point was: newly diagnosed GD, antithyroid drugs for less than 3 months. Generation of the TCR library employed RNA extracted from PBMCs. The patients were drawn from one endocrinology department in Xi'an, China.

The sequences come from peripheral blood mononuclear cells (PBMCs), collected at new diagnosis, from a patient treated with antithyroid drugs. The V and J genes are TRBV5-6 and TRBJ2-4; D may be TRBD1 (6 bases). The receptor was isolated from a female donor with Graves disease. The CDR3, as DNA: TGTGCCAGCAGCTTGGATCAGGTCAGGGGTTCTCTATACTTC. This gives the protein CASSLDQVRGSLYF.